The clone carrying this T cell receptor (beta chain) showed up many times. V lost 5 bases to trimming and J lost 2 bases; unmatched junction nucleotides: 4. The CDR3 runs to 14 residues. Germline V CDR1 and CDR2: SEHNR, FQNEAQ (reference sequence). These data originate in a study of T cells after yellow fever vaccination. Each CDR3 protein gets one entry after TCRdb re-called the 5' RACE reads with MiXCR. This sample has 300,000 to 350,000 distinct CDR3 sequences, with 3.5% to 4.5% found just once. The material was PBMCs, obtained 15 days after the yellow fever booster vaccination. The TCR comes from a man between 18 and 35 years old who received the YFV17D yellow fever vaccine. The chain joins TRBV7-9 to TRBJ1-1, with TRBD1 matching 8 bases. The CDR3 region is CASSQGASNTEAFF. Written as DNA, the CDR3 is TGTGCCAGCAGCCAGGGGGCTTCAAACACTGAAGCTTTCTTT.